This TCR beta chain was identified in a study of siplizumab effects on memory and regulatory T cells. Study-wide findings and caveats: Siplizumab produced a significant drop in alloreactive sequences attributable to unstimulated CD4+ memory cells. It seemed that naive T cells were more diverse than memory cells and were major contributors to the alloresponse.

For this clone: What it binds is unknown.

Some 92,000 TCR templates were assayed per sample. Data came from immunoSEQ multiplex PCR; TCRdb stores just in-frame clones and leaves some out. In the table there are more than 85,000 clones, roughly 90% of which are singletons. Germline CDR1 is SQVTM and CDR2 is ANQGSEA. This CDR3 has 12 amino acids. Trimming stripped 4 bases from V and 3 bases from J, with 7 bases between. What was sequenced was CD4+ T cells sorted from blood. The receptor was isolated from a human donor in good health. V usage is TRBV29-1 and J usage is TRBJ1-5; no reliable D call. This chain's CDR3 is CSVGEFNQPQHF. CDR3 in DNA: TGCAGCGTTGGGGAGTTCAATCAGCCCCAGCATTTT. Full variable domain (missing parts from reference TRBV29-1 and TRBJ1-5): SAVISQKPSRDICQRGTSLTIQCQVDSQVTMMFWYRQQPGQSLTLIATANQGSEATYESGFVIDKFPISRPNLTFSTLTVSNMSPEDSSIYLCSVGEFNQPQHFGDGTRLSIL.